This paragraph covers one T cell receptor beta chain sequence. Its target is not known. The sample comes from a study of cytomegalovirus exposure and HLA in healthy donors. CDR3 length equals 13 residues. CDR1 GTSNPN and CDR2 SVGIG come from the germline V gene (reference sequence). Trimming stripped 4 bases from V and 8 bases from J, with 14 bases between. Study conclusions and caveats: Immune exposure information comprised only CMV serostatus. The number of N-insertions in an Asian-associated ancestry cluster was reportedly below the roughly 700-donor mean in a later analysis.

A multiplex PCR was run with 60 Vbeta primers and 13 Jbeta primers. TCRdb's copy holds only in-frame clones and misses some; the assay was immunoSEQ multiplex PCR. Here the sample spans some 120,000 clones, 80% being singletons. This TCR was sampled from a man aged 25 to 40 in good health and CMV-seronegative. The V and J genes are TRBV30 and TRBJ1-4, with D tentatively TRBD1 (6 bases). Sequencing was performed on PBMCs. CDR3 sequence reads: CAWTPSGEEKLFF. The CDR3 DNA sequence: TGTGCCTGGACCCCGTCAGGGGAGGAAAAACTGTTTTTT.